Presented here are 14 T cell receptor beta chains from one specimen sequenced in a study of identical twins. MiXCR, run by TCRdb on the 5' RACE reads, gives a single entry per CDR3 protein. The sample contains some 900,000 distinct CDR3 sequences, roughly an eighth of which appear only once. The data were also submitted as part of a second study, on yellow fever vaccine responses in identical twins.

The specimen sequenced was PBMCs. These receptor sequences come from a young woman in good health.

This clonotype was detected many times. The chain employs TRBV24-1 and TRBJ2-1, with D hard to call. CDR1 and CDR2 (germline): KGHDR, SFDVKD. The CDR3 totals 11 residues. V lost 7 bases, J lost 3 bases, and 3 bases lay in between. The CDR3 here is CATSYYNEQFF. DNA for the CDR3: TGTGCCACCAGCTACTACAATGAGCAGTTCTTC.

The V call is TRBV28, the J call TRBJ2-3; D is uncertain. Trimming stripped 7 bases from V and 2 bases from J, with 16 bases between. This CDR3 contains 15 residues. Germline CDR1 reads MDHEN; CDR2 reads SYDVKM. In DNA form, the CDR3 reads TGTGCCAGCATAAGGCTGGCAGGAATCACAGATACGCAGTATTTT. As protein: CASIRLAGITDTQYF.

The chain joins TRBV11-1 to TRBJ2-1, with 10 bases identical to TRBD2. The CDR3 is 20 residues long. V lost 0 bases and J lost 4; bases outside the gene matches: 15. The germline V gene has CDR1 SGHAT and CDR2 FQDESV (reference sequence). The CDR3 sequence is CASSLASWLAGERLYNEQFF. The CDR3 DNA reads TGTGCCAGCAGCTTAGCGTCTTGGCTAGCGGGAGAGCGACTATACAATGAGCAGTTCTTC.

This clonotype was detected only a few times. The CDR3 loop reads CSARGRETGTDTQYF. In DNA form, the CDR3 reads TGCAGTGCTAGAGGGAGGGAGACGGGCACAGATACGCAGTATTTT. The chain joins TRBV20-1 to TRBJ2-3, with TRBD2 as a possible D gene (6 bases). This CDR3 region has 15 residues. Trimming removed 1 base at V and 1 base at J, with 12 bases between. CDR1 DFQATT and CDR2 SNEGSKA come from the germline V gene (reference sequence).

V gene TRBV12-3 or TRBV12-4 combines with J gene TRBJ2-1; D is undetermined. Trimming took 2 bases from V and 12 from J, leaving 8 bases between them. The CDR3 sequence is 11 residues long. The CDR3 sequence: CASSLSGGQFF. The CDR3 nucleotides read TGTGCCAGCAGTTTATCGGGTGGGCAGTTCTTC.

The sample holds a few counts of this clonotype. This chain links TRBV12-3 or TRBV12-4 with TRBJ2-3, with 7 nucleotides matching TRBD1. The CDR3 covers 14 residues. The V segment lost 5 bases and the J segment 3 bases; nucleotides outside the gene matches: 5. The CDR3 sequence is CASSGTAGTDTQYF. For the CDR3, the DNA is TGTGCCAGCAGTGGGACAGCCGGGACAGATACGCAGTATTTT.

The table lists this clonotype with many counts. The CDR3 DNA follows: TGCAGTGCTAGAGTCGGGACTAGCGTTTCCTACGAGCAGTACTTC. Its protein is CSARVGTSVSYEQYF. V and J are TRBV20-1 and TRBJ2-7; 10 nucleotides match TRBD2. V was pared by 1 base and J by 1 base, with 4 bases of the junction left unmatched. This CDR3 has 15 residues. The germline V gene has CDR1 DFQATT and CDR2 SNEGSKA (reference sequence).

A few counts support this clonotype. The chain uses TRBV4-2 and TRBJ1-5, with D possibly being TRBD1 (6 bases). The CDR3 is made up of 16 amino acids. Trimming took off 0 bases at V and 1 base at J, with 10 bases between the two ends. Germline V gene sequence: CDR1 LGHNA, CDR2 YNFKEQ. In DNA, the CDR3 is TGTGCCAGCAGCCAAGAGACAGGTGGGAGCAATCAGCCCCAGCATTTT. This codes for CASSQETGGSNQPQHF.

This clonotype has a handful of counts. The chain joins TRBV2 to TRBJ2-3; 10 bases align to TRBD2. Unmatched junction bases numbered 7, after V lost 6 bases and J lost 4 bases. There are 15 residues in the CDR3. Germline CDR1 and CDR2: SNHLY and FYNNEI. The CDR3 sequence is CASRLAGISADTQYF. The CDR3 DNA reads TGTGCCAGCAGACTAGCGGGAATTTCCGCAGATACGCAGTATTTT. Full variable domain (rest looked up from reference TRBV2 and TRBJ2-3): EPEVTQTPSHQVTQMGQEVILRCVPISNHLYFYWYRQILGQKVEFLVSFYNNEISEKSEIFDDQFSVERPDGSNFTLKIRSTKLEDSAMYFCASRLAGISADTQYFGPGTRLTVL.

This clonotype was seen only a few times. This chain connects TRBV27 to TRBJ2-5; possibly TRBD2 for D (5 bases). The CDR3 spans 14 residues. The germline V gene has CDR1 MNHEY and CDR2 SMNVEV (reference sequence). Deletions cut 4 bases from V and 5 bases from J, with 14 bases between. As DNA, the CDR3 is TGTGCCAGCAGTTCCATTGTCCGAGGGGAGACCCAGTACTTC. Translation gives CASSSIVRGETQYF.

This clonotype was detected only a few times. The V gene is TRBV10-3, the J gene TRBJ2-2; tentatively, D is TRBD1 (5 bases). Germline CDR1 reads ENHRY; CDR2 reads SYGVKD. V lost 6 bases to trimming and J lost 5 bases, with 7 bases between them. The CDR3 loop spans 12 amino acids. Here the CDR3 DNA reads TGTGCCATCAGAGACAGTACCGGGGAGCTGTTTTTT. Protein: CAIRDSTGELFF.

The rearrangement joins TRBV6-2 or TRBV6-3 to TRBJ2-7; D remains ambiguous. V lost 8 bases and J 2 bases, leaving 10 bases between the germline ends. Germline CDR1 MNHEY, CDR2 SVGEGT. The CDR3 runs to 12 residues. For the CDR3, the DNA is TGTGCCAGCGTTGCCCGAACCTACGAGCAGTACTTC. Amino acids: CASVARTYEQYF.

The chain employs TRBV12-3 or TRBV12-4 and TRBJ2-1; D remains unclear. The CDR3 loop spans 12 amino acids. Trimming shortened V by 4 bases and J by 6 bases, and 7 bases separated the two germline ends. The CDR3 is CASSSAINEQFF. CDR3 sequence (DNA): TGTGCCAGCAGTTCGGCGATCAATGAGCAGTTCTTC.

This clonotype was observed a handful of times. This chain connects TRBV5-1 to TRBJ2-4; either TRBD1 or TRBD2 may supply D (6 bases each). Trimming shortened V by 4 bases and J by 2 bases, and 13 bases separated the two germline ends. This CDR3 has 15 residues. Germline V gene sequence: CDR1 SGHRS, CDR2 YFSETQ. CDR3 in amino acids: CASSPQGGTKNIQYF. As DNA, the CDR3 is TGCGCCAGCAGCCCCCAAGGGGGGACCAAAAACATTCAGTACTTC. Supplemented by reference TRBV5-1 and TRBJ2-4, the full variable domain reads KAGVTQTPRYLIKTRGQQVTLSCSPISGHRSVSWYQQTPGQGLQFLFEYFSETQRNKGNFPGRFSGRQFSNSRSEMNVSTLELGDSALYLCASSPQGGTKNIQYFGAGTRLSVL.